This T cell receptor (beta chain) was recorded in a study of beta chain features in type 1 diabetes. The CDR3 has 14 residues. Germline-derived CDR1 and CDR2 are SGHRS and YFSETQ. V gave up 0 bases and J gave up 4 bases; unmatched junction bases: 2. Study-level results: Naive, central memory and Treg TCRB repertoires appeared more alike in patients than in healthy donors.

All of the isolated RNA was reverse transcribed, so expressed TCRB transcripts were sequenced. Produced via immunoSEQ multiplex PCR; TCRdb's table is partial and in-frame only. The table lists around 330,000 clones, about 10% of them singletons, with about 0.014% in the top ten. This clone was counted only a few times. Its cognate antigen is unknown. Each of the sorted populations had a purity greater than 95%. The sequencing input was naive CD4+ T cells from blood. The chain carries TRBV5-1 and TRBJ2-3; 7 nucleotides line up with TRBD2. This TCR was sampled from a woman aged 25 to 39 in good health. As DNA, the CDR3 is TGCGCCAGCAGCTTGGAGCGGGACCCAGATACGCAGTATTTT. Protein: CASSLERDPDTQYF.